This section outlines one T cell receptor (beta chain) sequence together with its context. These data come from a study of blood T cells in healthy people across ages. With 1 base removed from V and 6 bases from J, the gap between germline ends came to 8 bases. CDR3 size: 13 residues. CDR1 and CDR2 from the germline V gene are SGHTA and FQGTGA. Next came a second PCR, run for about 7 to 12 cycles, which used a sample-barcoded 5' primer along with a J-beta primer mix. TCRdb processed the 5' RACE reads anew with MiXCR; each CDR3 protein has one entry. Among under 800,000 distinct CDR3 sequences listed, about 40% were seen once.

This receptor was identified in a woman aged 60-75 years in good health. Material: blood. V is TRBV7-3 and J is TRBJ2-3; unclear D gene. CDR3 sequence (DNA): TGTGCCAGCAGCTTAAAGGTCCCCGATACGCAGTATTTT. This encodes CASSLKVPDTQYF.